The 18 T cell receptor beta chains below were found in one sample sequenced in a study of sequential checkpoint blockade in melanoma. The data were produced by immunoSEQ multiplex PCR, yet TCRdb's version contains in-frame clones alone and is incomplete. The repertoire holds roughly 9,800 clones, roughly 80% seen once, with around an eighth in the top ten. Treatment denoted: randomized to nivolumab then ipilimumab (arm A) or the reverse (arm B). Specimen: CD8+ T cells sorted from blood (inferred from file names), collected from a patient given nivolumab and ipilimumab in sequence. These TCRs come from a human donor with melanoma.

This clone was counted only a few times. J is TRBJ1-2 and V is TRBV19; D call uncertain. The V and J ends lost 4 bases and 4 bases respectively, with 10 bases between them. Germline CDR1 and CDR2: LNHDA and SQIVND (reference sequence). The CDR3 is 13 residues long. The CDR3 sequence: CASSNGLLYGYTF. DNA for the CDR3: TGTGCCAGTAGTAATGGGCTCCTCTATGGCTACACCTTC. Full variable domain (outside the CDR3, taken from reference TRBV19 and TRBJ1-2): DGGITQSPKYLFRKEGQNVTLSCEQNLNHDAMYWYRQDPGQGLRLIYYSQIVNDFQKGDIAEGYSVSREKKESFPLTVTSAQKNPTAFYLCASSNGLLYGYTFGSGTRLTVV.

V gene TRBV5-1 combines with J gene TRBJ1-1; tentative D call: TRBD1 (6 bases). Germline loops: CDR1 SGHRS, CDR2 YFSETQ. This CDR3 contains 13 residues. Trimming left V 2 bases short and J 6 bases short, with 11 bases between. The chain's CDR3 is CASSLAGQPEAFF. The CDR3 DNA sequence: TGCGCCAGCAGCTTAGCTGGACAGCCTGAAGCTTTCTTT.

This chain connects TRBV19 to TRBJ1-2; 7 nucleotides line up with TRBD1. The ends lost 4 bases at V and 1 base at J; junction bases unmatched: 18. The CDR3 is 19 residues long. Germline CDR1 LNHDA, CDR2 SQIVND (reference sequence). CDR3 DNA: TGTGCCAGTAGTACAACCATGATAGGACAGGCCAATTTTAACTATGGCTACACCTTC. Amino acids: CASSTTMIGQANFNYGYTF.

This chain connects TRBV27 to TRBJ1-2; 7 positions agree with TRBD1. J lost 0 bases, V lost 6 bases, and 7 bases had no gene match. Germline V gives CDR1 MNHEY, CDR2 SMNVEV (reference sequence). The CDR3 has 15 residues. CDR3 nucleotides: TGTGCCAGCAGAGAGTCGGACAGGACTAACTATGGCTACACCTTC. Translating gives CASRESDRTNYGYTF.

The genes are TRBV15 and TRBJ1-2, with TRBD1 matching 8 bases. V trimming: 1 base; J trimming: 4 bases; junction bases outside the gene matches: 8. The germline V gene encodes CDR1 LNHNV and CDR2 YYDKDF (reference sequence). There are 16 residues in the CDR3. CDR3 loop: CATSRGGTGNIYGYTF. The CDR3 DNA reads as TGTGCCACCAGCAGAGGGGGGACAGGAAACATCTATGGCTACACCTTC.

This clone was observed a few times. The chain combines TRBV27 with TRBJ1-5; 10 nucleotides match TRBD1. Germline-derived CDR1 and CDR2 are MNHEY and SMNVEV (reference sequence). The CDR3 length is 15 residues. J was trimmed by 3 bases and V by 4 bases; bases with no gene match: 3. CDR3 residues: CASSWGQGNNQPQHF. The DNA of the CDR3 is TGTGCCAGCAGTTGGGGACAGGGGAACAATCAGCCCCAGCATTTT.

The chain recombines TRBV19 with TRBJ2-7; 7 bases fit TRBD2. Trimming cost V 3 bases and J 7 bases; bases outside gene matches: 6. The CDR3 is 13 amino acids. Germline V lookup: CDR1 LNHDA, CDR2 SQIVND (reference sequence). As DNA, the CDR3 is TGTGCCAGTAGTATGGGCGGGAGCATTGAGCAGTACTTC. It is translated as CASSMGGSIEQYF.

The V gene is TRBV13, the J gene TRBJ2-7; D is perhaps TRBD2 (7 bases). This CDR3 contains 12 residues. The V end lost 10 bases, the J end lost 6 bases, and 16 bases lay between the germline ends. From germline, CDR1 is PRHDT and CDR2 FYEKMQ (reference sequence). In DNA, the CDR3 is TGTGCCACCGGCCGGGGGGCCCTCGAGCAGTACTTC. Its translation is CATGRGALEQYF.

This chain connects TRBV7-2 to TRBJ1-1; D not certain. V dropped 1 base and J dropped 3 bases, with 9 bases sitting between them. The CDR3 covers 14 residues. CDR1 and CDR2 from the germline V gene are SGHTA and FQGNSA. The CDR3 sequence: CASSLVGGDTEAFF. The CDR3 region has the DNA TGTGCCAGCAGCTTAGTGGGCGGGGACACTGAAGCTTTCTTT.

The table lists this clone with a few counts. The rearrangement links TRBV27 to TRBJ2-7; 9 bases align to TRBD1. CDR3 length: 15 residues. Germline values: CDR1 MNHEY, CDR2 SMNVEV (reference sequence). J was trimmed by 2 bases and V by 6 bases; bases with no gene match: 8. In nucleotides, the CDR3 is TGTGCCAGCAGCGTTGACAGGGGGATCACCTACGAGCAGTACTTC. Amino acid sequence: CASSVDRGITYEQYF.

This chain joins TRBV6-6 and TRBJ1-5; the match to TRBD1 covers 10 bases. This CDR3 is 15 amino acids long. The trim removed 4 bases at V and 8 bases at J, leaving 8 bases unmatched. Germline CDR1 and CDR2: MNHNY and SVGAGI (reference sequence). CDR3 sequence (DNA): TGTGCCAGCAGTTCCTCCGGGACAGGGGTTAAGCCCCAGCATTTT. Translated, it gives CASSSSGTGVKPQHF.

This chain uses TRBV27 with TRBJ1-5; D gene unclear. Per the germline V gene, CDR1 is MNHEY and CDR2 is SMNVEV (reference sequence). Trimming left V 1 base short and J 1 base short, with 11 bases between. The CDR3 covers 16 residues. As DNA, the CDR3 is TGTGCCAGCAGTTTATACTCCGGAGGGAGCAATCAGCCCCAGCATTTT. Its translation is CASSLYSGGSNQPQHF.

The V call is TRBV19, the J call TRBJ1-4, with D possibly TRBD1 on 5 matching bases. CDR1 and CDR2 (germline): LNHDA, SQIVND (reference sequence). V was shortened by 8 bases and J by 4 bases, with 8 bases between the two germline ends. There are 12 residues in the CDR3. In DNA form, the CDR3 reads TGTGCCAGTTTACAGGATAATGAAAAACTGTTTTTT. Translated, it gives CASLQDNEKLFF.

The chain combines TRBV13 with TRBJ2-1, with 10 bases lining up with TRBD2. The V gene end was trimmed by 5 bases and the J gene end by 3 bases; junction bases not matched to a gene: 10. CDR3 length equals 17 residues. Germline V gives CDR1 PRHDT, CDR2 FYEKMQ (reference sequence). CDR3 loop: CASSPRGAGGIYNEQFF. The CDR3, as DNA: TGTGCCAGCAGCCCCCGCGGAGCGGGAGGGATCTACAATGAGCAGTTCTTC. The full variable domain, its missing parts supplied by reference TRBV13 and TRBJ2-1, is AAGVIQSPRHLIKEKRETATLKCYPIPRHDTVYWYQQGPGQDPQFLISFYEKMQSDKGSIPDRFSAQQFSDYHSELNMSSLELGDSALYFCASSPRGAGGIYNEQFFGPGTRLTVL.

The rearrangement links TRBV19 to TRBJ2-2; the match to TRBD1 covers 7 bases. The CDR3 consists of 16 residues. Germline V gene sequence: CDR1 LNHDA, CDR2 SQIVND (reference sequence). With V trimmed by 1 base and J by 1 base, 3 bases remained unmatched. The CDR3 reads CASSIAAGGNTGELFF. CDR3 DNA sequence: TGTGCCAGTAGTATAGCAGCAGGGGGGAACACCGGGGAGCTGTTTTTT.

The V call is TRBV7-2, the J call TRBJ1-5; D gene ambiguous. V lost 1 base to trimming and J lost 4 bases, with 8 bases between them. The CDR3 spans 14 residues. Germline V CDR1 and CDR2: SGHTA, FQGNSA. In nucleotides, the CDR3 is TGTGCCAGCAGCTTAGGGGGAGGGAATCAGCCCCAGCATTTT. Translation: CASSLGGGNQPQHF.

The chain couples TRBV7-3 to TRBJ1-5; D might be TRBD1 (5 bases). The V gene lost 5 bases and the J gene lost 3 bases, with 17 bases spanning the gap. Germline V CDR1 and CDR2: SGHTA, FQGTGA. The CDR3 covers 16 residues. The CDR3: CASSPPGGGDNQPQHF. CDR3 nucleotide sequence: TGTGCCAGCAGCCCTCCCGGGGGGGGTGACAATCAGCCCCAGCATTTT.

The CDR3 sequence: CASKLAGNYEQYF. Written as DNA, the CDR3 is TGTGCCAGCAAGCTAGCGGGAAACTACGAGCAGTACTTC. The chain uses TRBV11-2 and TRBJ2-7; TRBD2 agrees at 9 bases. The CDR3 is 13 residues long. Trimming removed 7 bases from V and 3 bases from J; junction bases left unmatched: 4. Germline CDR1 is SGHAT and CDR2 is FQNNGV.